Below, 7 T cell receptor beta chains from the same sample are listed, as sequenced in a study of technical replicates of blood from a few donors. Data came from immunoSEQ multiplex PCR; TCRdb stores just in-frame clones and leaves some out. The table records approximately 78,000 clones, about nine tenths of them present only once. Sequencing input: T cells isolated from PBMCs. The receptors originated from a human donor in good health.

The rearrangement links TRBV23-1 to TRBJ2-7, with D tentatively TRBD2 (5 bases). TRBV23-1 is an ORF for which the function is uncertain. V was cut by 2 bases and J by 1 base, with 27 bases left in between. The CDR3 extends over 20 amino acids. CDR3: CASSQMKPIFGDWASYEQYF. In DNA, the CDR3 is TGCGCCAGCAGTCAAATGAAGCCTATCTTCGGGGATTGGGCGTCCTACGAGCAGTACTTC.

The V call is TRBV10-3, the J call TRBJ2-1; 13 positions agree with TRBD2. CDR3 length equals 12 residues. The trim removed 10 bases at V and 15 bases at J, leaving 9 bases unmatched. Germline V gives CDR1 ENHRY, CDR2 SYGVKD. The CDR3 sequence is CATGRTSGSSFF. The DNA for the CDR3 is TGTGCCACCGGTCGGACTAGCGGGAGTTCGTTCTTC.

CDR3 region: CASSYEAGLGDEQYF. CDR3 nucleotide sequence: TGCGCCAGCAGCTACGAGGCTGGACTCGGGGACGAGCAGTACTTC. The genes are TRBV5-1 and TRBJ2-7, with D possibly being TRBD2 (5 bases). There are 15 residues in the CDR3. From germline, CDR1 is SGHRS and CDR2 YFSETQ. V dropped 3 bases and J dropped 5 bases, with 18 bases sitting between them.

The chain couples TRBV27 to TRBJ1-2; D is perhaps TRBD1 (6 bases). Germline values: CDR1 MNHEY, CDR2 SMNVEV (reference sequence). V was trimmed by 5 bases and J by 8 bases, leaving 18 bases between them. The CDR3 consists of 14 residues. The CDR3 bases are TGTGCCAGCAGTCTACTGGCAGGGGAGGGCGGCTACACCTTC. It encodes CASSLLAGEGGYTF.

V and J are TRBV5-6 and TRBJ2-1, with D unclear. V dropped 0 bases and J dropped 8 bases, with 12 bases sitting between them. The CDR3 is made up of 14 amino acids. Germline V gene sequence: CDR1 SGHDT, CDR2 YYEEEE. For the CDR3, the DNA is TGTGCCAGCAGCTTGGGAGTCAAAGCTCATGAGCAGTTCTTC. This sequence encodes CASSLGVKAHEQFF.

The V gene is TRBV29-1, the J gene TRBJ2-3; TRBD1 agrees at 9 bases. Per germline, CDR1 SQVTM and CDR2 ANQGSEA. The CDR3 extends over 12 amino acids. Trimming cost V 8 bases and J 6 bases; bases outside gene matches: 6. The CDR3 DNA reads TGCAGCCTGGGGACAGGGTTCGATACGCAGTATTTT. This codes for CSLGTGFDTQYF.

V gene TRBV29-1 combines with J gene TRBJ2-3; TRBD2 aligns across 13 bases. V gave up 2 bases and J gave up 4 bases; unmatched junction bases: 18. Germline-derived CDR1 and CDR2 are SQVTM and ANQGSEA. CDR3 length equals 20 residues. CDR3 in DNA: TGCAGCGTTGAACCGCCGCCCTGGACTAGCGGGAGTTCTATAGCAGATACGCAGTATTTT. It specifies CSVEPPPWTSGSSIADTQYF.